The 31 T cell receptor beta chains presented below share a single source sample, sequenced in a study of blood T cell repertoires in COVID-19. Some clones are missing from TCRdb's copy, which holds only in-frame ones; the method was immunoSEQ multiplex PCR. The repertoire holds 150,000 to 200,000 clones, roughly 88% seen once, with about 8.4% in the top ten. The sample taken for sequencing was PBMCs or T cells enriched from blood (not recorded which). All receptors derive from a woman aged 18-29 years who had recovered from COVID-19.

The chain employs TRBV25-1 and TRBJ2-1; TRBD2 agrees at 7 bases. With V trimmed by 2 bases and J by 4 bases, 2 bases remained unmatched. The CDR3 consists of 14 residues. Per germline, CDR1 MGHDK and CDR2 SYGVNS. CDR3 coding DNA: TGTGCCAGCAGTGAAAGCGGGGATTACAATGAGCAGTTCTTC. Translating it yields CASSESGDYNEQFF. Based on the CDR3 plus reference TRBV25-1 and TRBJ2-1, the full variable domain is EADIYQTPRYLVIGTGKKITLECSQTMGHDKMYWYQQDPGMELHLIHYSYGVNSTEKGDLSSESTVSRIRTEHFPLTLESARPSHTSQYLCASSESGDYNEQFFGPGTRLTVL.

This clone was seen only once. V usage is TRBV6-5 and J usage is TRBJ2-7; 11 bases are a match to TRBD2. V gave up 11 bases and J gave up 2 bases; unmatched junction bases: 8. Germline CDR1 MNHEY, CDR2 SVGAGI. The CDR3 extends over 14 amino acids. The CDR3 DNA sequence: TGTGCCTGCAAGACTAGCGGGGACCCCTACGAGCAGTACTTC. Residues: CACKTSGDPYEQYF.

The chain combines TRBV11-2 with TRBJ2-4; TRBD2 might be the D (7 bases). The CDR3 length is 16 residues. Trimming shortened V by 5 bases and J by 6 bases, and 20 bases separated the two germline ends. Germline values: CDR1 SGHAT, CDR2 FQNNGV. CDR3 sequence (DNA): TGTGCCAGCAGCCAGGGAGGTCGGGGGGCCGGAAACATTCAGTACTTC. It is translated as CASSQGGRGAGNIQYF.

The V gene is TRBV28, the J gene TRBJ1-3; D gene uncertain. Trimming left V 7 bases short and J 0 bases short, with 13 bases between. Looked up from germline, CDR1 is MDHEN and CDR2 is SYDVKM. This CDR3 comprises 15 residues. The chain's CDR3 is CASKERLSSGNTIYF. CDR3 bases: TGTGCCAGCAAGGAGCGACTCAGCTCTGGAAACACCATATATTTT.

The chain links TRBV28 to TRBJ2-1; the D is unclear. The CDR3 consists of 15 residues. Deletions cut 1 base from V and 0 bases from J, with 7 bases between. Germline CDR1 is MDHEN and CDR2 is SYDVKM. CDR3 amino acids: CASSLSRSSYNEQFF. CDR3 coding DNA: TGTGCCAGCAGTTTATCAAGGAGCTCCTACAATGAGCAGTTCTTC.

This clone was detected only a few times. The chain couples TRBV7-2 to TRBJ1-3; D is uncertain. The CDR3 is 15 residues long. Germline loops: CDR1 SGHTA, CDR2 FQGNSA. The ends were cut back, 5 bases at V and 1 base at J, with 12 bases in the middle. The CDR3 DNA reads TGTGCCAGCAGCCTATCCTCCGAGTCTGGAAACACCATATATTTT. The encoded protein is CASSLSSESGNTIYF.

The chain employs TRBV6-5 and TRBJ1-2, with 8 bases fitting TRBD1. The CDR3 sequence is 16 residues long. V shed 0 bases and J 3 bases; nucleotides not matched to a gene: 6. Germline assignment: CDR1 MNHEY and CDR2 SVGAGI. The CDR3, as DNA: TGTGCCAGCAGTTACTCTGACAGGGGCGCGTACTATGGCTACACCTTC. Translated, it gives CASSYSDRGAYYGYTF.

The genes are TRBV5-6 and TRBJ2-1; tentatively, D is TRBD2 (5 bases). The CDR3 spans 14 residues. The germline V gene encodes CDR1 SGHDT and CDR2 YYEEEE. V was trimmed by 4 bases and J by 4 bases, leaving 12 bases between them. This chain's CDR3 is CASSPAGVYNEQFF. In DNA form, the CDR3 reads TGTGCCAGCAGCCCGGCCGGGGTTTACAATGAGCAGTTCTTC.

The chain couples TRBV6-4 to TRBJ2-2, with TRBD1 as a possible D gene (6 bases). Germline V lookup: CDR1 MRHNA, CDR2 SNTAGT. Trimming removed 2 bases at V and 5 bases at J, with 15 bases between. The CDR3 loop spans 16 amino acids. DNA for the CDR3: TGTGCCAGCAGTGACGCCTACCGACAGGAAACCGGGGAGCTGTTTTTT. Encoded protein: CASSDAYRQETGELFF.

The chain joins TRBV19 to TRBJ1-1, with D hard to call. Germline CDR1 is LNHDA and CDR2 is SQIVND (reference sequence). Deletions cut 5 bases from V and 1 base from J, with 8 bases between. The CDR3 is made up of 13 amino acids. This CDR3 is CASSPLRNTEAFF. CDR3 sequence (DNA): TGTGCCAGTAGTCCACTTCGGAACACTGAAGCTTTCTTT.

The rearrangement links TRBV3-1 (or the pseudogene TRBV3-2) to TRBJ1-1; a weak D match, TRBD1 (5 bases). CDR1 is LGHDT and CDR2 is YNNKEL in the germline V gene (reference sequence). V was shortened by 3 bases and J by 7 bases, with 6 bases between the two germline ends. This CDR3 region has 11 residues. The CDR3 loop reads CASSHTGEAFF. DNA of the CDR3: TGTGCCAGCAGCCACACAGGTGAAGCTTTCTTT.

This clone came up a few times. This rearrangement joins TRBV14 to TRBJ2-5; no definite D call. The CDR3 covers 14 residues. Per the germline V gene, CDR1 is SGHDN and CDR2 is FVKESK. Trimming cost V 1 base and J 4 bases, with 10 bases left between them. CDR3 in amino acids: CASSQGLESETQYF. As DNA, the CDR3 is TGTGCCAGCAGCCAAGGGTTGGAGTCAGAGACCCAGTACTTC.

This chain uses TRBV4-1 with TRBJ1-2; 7 positions agree with TRBD1. V shed 4 bases, J shed 3 bases, and the junction held 8 bases outside the gene matches. The CDR3 contains 15 residues. Germline V gives CDR1 MGHRA, CDR2 YSYEKL. CDR3 sequence (DNA): TGCGCCAGCAGCCCATCCGACAGGGTGCACTATGGCTACACCTTC. Protein: CASSPSDRVHYGYTF.

The chain carries TRBV20-1 and TRBJ2-7; D remains ambiguous. Germline CDR1 is DFQATT and CDR2 is SNEGSKA (reference sequence). V was cut by 5 bases and J by 4 bases, with 9 bases left in between. This CDR3 region has 11 residues. The CDR3 sequence: CSAEDTYEQYF. CDR3 DNA: TGCAGTGCTGAAGACACTTACGAGCAGTACTTC.

Only one count was recorded for this clone. Here the CDR3 DNA reads TGTGCCAGCGCGACCCAAGGGTCGGGGTCGGGCAATCAGCCCCAGCATTTT. Translation gives CASATQGSGSGNQPQHF. The chain uses TRBV19 and TRBJ1-5, with no clear D. The germline CDR1 and CDR2 sequences are LNHDA and SQIVND (reference sequence). The CDR3 has 17 residues. V dropped 9 bases and J dropped 2 bases, with 23 bases sitting between them.

This clone appeared a few times. This rearrangement joins TRBV25-1 to TRBJ2-7, with TRBD2 matching over 13 bases. V gave up 3 bases and J gave up 3 bases; unmatched junction bases: 2. The CDR3 length is 15 residues. CDR1 is MGHDK, CDR2 SYGVNS, per germline. CDR3 DNA sequence: TGTGCCAGCAGTGATCGGACTAGCGGGAGCTACGAGCAGTACTTC. Residues: CASSDRTSGSYEQYF.

This clone was counted a few times. The V call is TRBV15, the J call TRBJ2-5; 7 positions match TRBD2. Losses at the gene ends were 0 bases for V and 5 bases for J; bases not matched to a gene: 3. The CDR3 contains 14 residues. CDR1 is LNHNV and CDR2 is YYDKDF in the germline V gene (reference sequence). This CDR3 is CATSRDHSGETQYF. The CDR3 nucleotides read TGTGCCACCAGCAGAGACCATAGCGGGGAGACCCAGTACTTC.

This clone was detected only once. This chain connects TRBV7-3 to TRBJ2-1; 7 nucleotides match TRBD2. The CDR3 runs to 18 residues. J gave up 1 base and V 1 base, and 10 bases lay outside the gene matches. The V gene's germline CDR1 is SGHTA and CDR2 FQGTGA. CDR3 DNA: TGTGCCAGCAGCTTAAAGTATGGCGGGAGTGTTTCCTACAATGAGCAGTTCTTC. Translating it yields CASSLKYGGSVSYNEQFF.

The genes are TRBV2 and TRBJ2-1; possibly TRBD1 for D (5 bases). The germline gives CDR1 SNHLY, CDR2 FYNNEI. Trimming left V 7 bases short and J 2 bases short, with 9 bases between. The CDR3 length is 13 residues. CDR3 sequence (DNA): TGTGCCAGCATGGGGCGGCCCTACAATGAGCAGTTCTTC. It encodes CASMGRPYNEQFF.

The chain uses TRBV7-5 and TRBJ2-4; the D call TRBD2 from the table was never checked on the DNA. TRBV7-5 is a listed pseudogene. The CDR3 is made up of 19 amino acids. CDR3 coding DNA: TGTGCCAGAAGCTTAGTTCCTAGCGGGGGGGCCGTGGCCAAAAACATTCAGTACTTC. This gives the protein CARSLVPSGGAVAKNIQYF.

In this sample, this clone turned up once. The chain is built from TRBV7-3 and TRBJ2-5; 7 nucleotides agree with TRBD2. Germline V gives CDR1 SGHTA, CDR2 FQGTGA. This CDR3 has 13 residues. The junction had 4 bases not matched to a gene; V was cut back by 8 bases and J by 1 base. CDR3 in amino acids: CASSLAAQETQYF. CDR3 DNA: TGTGCCAGCTCCCTAGCGGCCCAAGAGACCCAGTACTTC.

The chain uses TRBV27 and TRBJ1-4; D perhaps matches TRBD1 (5 bases). This CDR3 is 16 amino acids long. Germline-derived CDR1 and CDR2 are MNHEY and SMNVEV (reference sequence). V lost 2 bases, J lost 10 bases, and 20 bases lay in between. Here the CDR3 DNA reads TGTGCCAGCAGTTTAGGGGGGAACCCAGGAGGAGGAAAACTGTTTTTT. Its translation: CASSLGGNPGGGKLFF.

V is TRBV6-2 or TRBV6-3 and J is TRBJ2-7; 9 nucleotides align to TRBD1. The CDR3 contains 16 residues. CDR1 MNHEY and CDR2 SVGEGT come from the germline V gene. With 2 bases clipped from V and 0 bases from J, the junction kept 5 bases outside the gene matches. The CDR3 region is CASSYAGQGNSYEQYF. In DNA, the CDR3 is TGTGCCAGCAGTTACGCCGGACAGGGGAACTCCTACGAGCAGTACTTC.

The rearrangement joins TRBV3-1 (or the pseudogene TRBV3-2) to TRBJ1-2, with 10 bases matching TRBD1. This CDR3 is built from 15 residues. The ends lost 5 bases at V and 8 bases at J; junction bases unmatched: 11. Germline CDR1 LGHDT, CDR2 YNNKEL (reference sequence). The CDR3 DNA reads TGTGCCAGCAGCATCATGACAGGGGGCGGCGTAGGCTACACCTTC. This sequence encodes CASSIMTGGGVGYTF.

Of note for this clone: The same CDR3 also results from other DNA sequences found in this sample. The CDR3 loop is CSASPGGGDTQYF. As DNA, the CDR3 is TGCAGTGCTAGTCCGGGAGGTGGAGATACGCAGTATTTT. The chain carries TRBV20-1 and TRBJ2-3, with 7 bases fitting TRBD2. The germline V gene has CDR1 DFQATT and CDR2 SNEGSKA (reference sequence). V shed 3 bases and J 5 bases; nucleotides not matched to a gene: 5. CDR3 size: 13 residues.

The genes are TRBV2 and TRBJ2-1, with D possibly being TRBD2 (5 bases). V lost 7 bases and J 2 bases, leaving 6 bases between the germline ends. This CDR3 has 12 residues. The germline V gene encodes CDR1 SNHLY and CDR2 FYNNEI. This CDR3 is CASTRAYNEQFF. The CDR3 DNA reads as TGTGCCAGCACGCGGGCCTACAATGAGCAGTTCTTC.

The chain employs TRBV5-4 and TRBJ2-1, with D possibly matching TRBD1 (5 bases). CDR1 is SGHNT, CDR2 YYREEE, per germline (reference sequence). Trimming cost V 3 bases and J 9 bases, with 16 bases left between them. There are 14 residues in the CDR3. For the CDR3, the DNA is TGTGCCAGCAGCTCGCTCCAGGGCCAGGGTGAGCAGTTCTTC. As protein: CASSSLQGQGEQFF.

The chain is built from TRBV5-1 and TRBJ2-7; 7 bases fit TRBD2. This CDR3 region has 14 residues. CDR1 and CDR2 (germline): SGHRS, YFSETQ. With V trimmed by 4 bases and J by 5 bases, 9 bases remained unmatched. The chain's CDR3 is CASSQPGGFDEQYF. CDR3 in DNA: TGCGCCAGCAGCCAGCCCGGGGGGTTCGACGAGCAGTACTTC.

The chain combines TRBV29-1 with TRBJ1-2; 10 nucleotides agree with TRBD1. Germline loops: CDR1 SQVTM, CDR2 ANQGSEA. The CDR3 has 21 residues. The J segment lost 5 bases and the V segment lost 6 bases, leaving 30 bases of the junction unmatched. Here the CDR3 DNA reads TGCAGCGTATGGAACCGGGACAGGGGTCCTGGACCAAAACTAAAGCCGTATGGCTACACCTTC. Its translation: CSVWNRDRGPGPKLKPYGYTF.

This sequence joins TRBV12-5 and TRBJ2-7, with 11 bases aligning to TRBD1. Germline CDR1 LGHNT, CDR2 FRNRAP. CDR3 length: 14 amino acids. The J segment lost 3 bases and the V segment lost 8 bases, leaving 6 bases of the junction unmatched. The DNA for the CDR3 is TGTGCTAGTTCGGCCGGGACAGGGGGCTACGAGCAGTACTTC. Translating gives CASSAGTGGYEQYF.

V is TRBV19 and J is TRBJ1-1; perhaps TRBD1 as D (6 bases). The V gene's germline CDR1 is LNHDA and CDR2 SQIVND (reference sequence). The CDR3 has 15 amino acids. Trimming took 6 bases from V and 2 from J, leaving 16 bases between them. The CDR3 nucleotides are TGTGCCAGTAGCCCGGGGGGACACTTAAACACTGAAGCTTTCTTT. It specifies CASSPGGHLNTEAFF.